This is a list of T cell receptor beta chains from one sample in a study of blood T cell repertoires in COVID-19. Clones were sequenced by immunoSEQ multiplex PCR, and TCRdb holds only the in-frame ones, with some missing. The sample has some 38,000 clones; approximately 81% are singletons. The sequenced material came from peripheral blood. Receptors were obtained from a man in his 60s in a cohort sampled during active COVID-19. Both conserved end residues are trimmed from each CDR3. Each record gives: CDR3 protein, J gene, clone size, V gene. Size is stated for part of the rows, as once, few or many counts, or as a class when the clone is expanded.

CDR3: ASSKSGGGSYEQY
J: TRBJ2-7
size: .
V: TRBV7-8

CDR3: AWSGSGQGPYQPQH
J: TRBJ1-5
size: few
V: TRBV30

CDR3: ASSEAGSSSYEQY
J: TRBJ2-7
size: .
V: TRBV10-2

CDR3: ATSDPAGNRDTQY
J: TRBJ2-3
size: .
V: TRBV24-1

CDR3: ASSPDRTFSGNTIY
J: TRBJ1-3
size: .
V: TRBV18

CDR3: ASSVAGGRGVPGELF
J: TRBJ2-2
size: .
V: TRBV9

CDR3: ASSSGAEQY
J: TRBJ2-7
size: .
V: TRBV25-1

CDR3: ASSQDIGGVNEQF
J: TRBJ2-1
size: .
V: TRBV4-2

CDR3: AGRRTYPYEQY
J: TRBJ2-7
size: .
V: TRBV2

CDR3: ASSSNEGRLGGEQF
J: TRBJ2-1
size: .
V: TRBV7-9

CDR3: ASSPHVERGHYEQY
J: TRBJ2-7
size: .
V: TRBV11-2

CDR3: ASSLGIGGETQY
J: TRBJ2-5
size: .
V: TRBV7-8

CDR3: ASSHDSFSRYT
J: TRBJ1-2
size: .
V: TRBV11-2

CDR3: ASSIKAGVYGYT
J: TRBJ1-2
size: .
V: TRBV19

CDR3: ASSFGLAGHEQY
J: TRBJ2-7
size: .
V: TRBV6-5

CDR3: ASTQGALGTGELF
J: TRBJ2-2
size: .
V: TRBV7-9

CDR3: ASSSWTGGRETQY
J: TRBJ2-5
size: few
V: TRBV7-7

CDR3: ASSLGSGIDNQPQH
J: TRBJ1-5
size: .
V: TRBV7-8

CDR3: ASSLGGIGNSPLH
J: TRBJ1-6
size: once
V: TRBV27

CDR3: ASSDGQGLTEAF
J: TRBJ1-1
size: .
V: TRBV28

CDR3: ASHTKRQLAGAYEQY
J: TRBJ2-7
size: .
V: TRBV27

CDR3: ASSSSGGTYGYT
J: TRBJ1-2
size: .
V: TRBV7-2

CDR3: AIRGTLTQETQY
J: TRBJ2-5
size: .
V: TRBV10-3

CDR3: ASSQDLVGEQY
J: TRBJ2-7
size: .
V: TRBV14

CDR3: AWSPPPGLVEF
J: TRBJ2-1
size: .
V: TRBV30

CDR3: SVGWKSGGYT
J: TRBJ1-2
size: once
V: TRBV29-1

CDR3: ASSEGGFTDTQY
J: TRBJ2-3
size: few
V: TRBV5-6

CDR3: ASSYSGAETQY
J: TRBJ2-5
size: .
V: TRBV5-6

CDR3: ASSFRGFNTEAF
J: TRBJ1-1
size: .
V: TRBV27

CDR3: ASSIGTGSQMNTEAF
J: TRBJ1-1
size: few
V: TRBV7-6

CDR3: ASSVWREETDTQY
J: TRBJ2-3
size: .
V: TRBV9

CDR3: ASGGTGVSYEQY
J: TRBJ2-7
size: .
V: TRBV28

CDR3: ASSQEPTGLTEAF
J: TRBJ1-1
size: medium-sized
V: TRBV4-1

CDR3: ASSPRSPNTEAF
J: TRBJ1-1
size: .
V: TRBV18

CDR3: ASSQYVTGGSYGYT
J: TRBJ1-2
size: .
V: TRBV16

CDR3: ASSPDGLRYNEQF
J: TRBJ2-1
size: .
V: TRBV5-1

CDR3: ASSLSRTGRDNEQF
J: TRBJ2-1
size: .
V: TRBV27

CDR3: ASSALQLAEPFLGEQF
J: TRBJ2-1
size: .
V: TRBV7-2

CDR3: ASSDRGTGYTEAF
J: TRBJ1-1
size: once
V: TRBV10-1

CDR3: ASSQVAGGSTGELF
J: TRBJ2-2
size: .
V: TRBV4-2

CDR3: ASRLTGDTQY
J: TRBJ2-3
size: .
V: TRBV12-3/TRBV12-4

CDR3: ASSPSGGGHEQY
J: TRBJ2-7
size: .
V: TRBV5-1

CDR3: ASSPEINTEAF
J: TRBJ1-1
size: .
V: TRBV9

CDR3: ASSLGASGSYEQY
J: TRBJ2-7
size: .
V: TRBV5-1

CDR3: ASSPQKEETGSVGSIFYNEQF
J: TRBJ2-1
size: .
V: TRBV21-1

CDR3: AWDLSGGFGNQPQH
J: TRBJ1-5
size: once
V: TRBV30

CDR3: ASSSPAGEQY
J: TRBJ2-7
size: .
V: TRBV7-2

CDR3: ASSQSGLGNTDTQY
J: TRBJ2-3
size: few
V: TRBV4-2

CDR3: ASSDASASGAPPF
J: TRBJ2-1
size: .
V: TRBV2

CDR3: ASSQGARGAYEQY
J: TRBJ2-7
size: .
V: TRBV4-3